These T cell receptor beta chains were read from a single sample in a study of vaccination and CD4 T cells after COVID-19. Each CDR3 protein gets one entry after TCRdb re-called the PCR reads with MiXCR. The sample includes roughly 10,000 distinct CDR3 sequences, 29% seen only once; the top ten take 23%. Which antigens these TCRs recognize remains unknown. The sample consisted of cultured CD4+ T cells from blood. The receptors originated from a human donor with COVID-19. CDR3s leave out the opening cysteine and the closing phenylalanine or tryptophan. D genes are given only for firm matches. The listing skips clone size in some rows; elsewhere it reads once, few, many or a size class.

TRBJ1-4 . TRBV14 . ASSQDGLGEKLF
TRBJ1-5 . TRBV7-2 TRBD1 ASSRDRVNQPQH
TRBJ1-1 . TRBV6-1 . ASSDRAPNTEAF
TRBJ2-2 few TRBV10-3 TRBD2 AIRPTSGRGTGELF
TRBJ2-3 few TRBV6-2/TRBV6-3 . ASSYGGNTDTQY
TRBJ2-7 . TRBV20-1 . SARDQGRAVIYEQY
TRBJ1-4 . TRBV11-3 . ASSSDTEEKLF
TRBJ1-2 . TRBV15 . AASKGDYGYT
TRBJ1-6 . TRBV6-1 TRBD1 ASSGPRDRTNSPLH
TRBJ2-2 . TRBV20-1 TRBD2 SAKPGGAGELF
TRBJ2-5 few TRBV25-1 TRBD1 ASSPTGGETQY
TRBJ1-2 . TRBV6-1 TRBD1 ASSEGTGNYGYT
TRBJ2-4 . TRBV27 TRBD2 ASSISGGYQY
TRBJ1-1 few TRBV28 TRBD1 ASLATGGSLATEAF
TRBJ1-2 few TRBV7-2 . ASSSTRVSYGYT
TRBJ2-3 few TRBV7-9 TRBD2 ASRPGGAGDTQY
TRBJ2-7 few TRBV20-1 TRBD1 SAKDRGRMIREQY
TRBJ2-5 . TRBV5-1 . ASRYSQPGETQY
TRBJ2-7 few TRBV20-1 TRBD1 SALRTGSYEQY
TRBJ1-1 few TRBV11-2 . ASSPYTEAF
TRBJ2-2 . TRBV5-1 TRBD1 ASRKDRAGELF
TRBJ2-5 few TRBV6-1 TRBD2 ASTQARGGETQY
TRBJ1-1 . TRBV6-7 . ASKGWTDLLNTEAF
TRBJ1-1 . TRBV7-9 TRBD1 ASSSSGTEPYRAF
TRBJ2-3 . TRBV11-1 . ASSLALVAGLTDTQY
TRBJ2-4 . TRBV11-2 . ASSSSSKNIQY
TRBJ1-5 . TRBV6-1 TRBD1 ASSQGQQKSNQPQH
TRBJ1-6 . TRBV6-1 . ASSEDAWVGDNSPLH
TRBJ1-1 few TRBV30 . AWTLVGRDTEAF
TRBJ1-5 . TRBV10-3 . AIFGRQEDSNQPQH
TRBJ2-5 few TRBV23-1 TRBD1 ASSPGQGRKTQY
TRBJ1-6 few TRBV25-1 TRBD1 ASSEPRQGAGSPLH
TRBJ1-2 . TRBV28 . ASIGGNPNYGYT
TRBJ1-5 . TRBV6-1 TRBD1 ASSATGFQPQH
TRBJ2-5 few TRBV7-2 . ASSSRRSLETQY
TRBJ1-6 . TRBV20-1 . SAREGDISPLH
TRBJ2-5 . TRBV11-2 TRBD2 ASSPGLAGGWETQY
TRBJ1-1 . TRBV7-6 TRBD1 ASSLLNSRGVSAKEMNTEAF